This is a list of T cell receptor beta chains from one sample in a study of blood T cells in healthy people across ages. TCRdb reprocessed the 5' RACE reads via MiXCR and lists one record per CDR3 protein. Altogether roughly 1.5 million distinct CDR3 sequences are present, about 45% being singletons, with the ten largest covering about 4.1%. Sample: blood. The receptors derive from a woman under 30 in good health. The CDR3 runs from the conserved cysteine through the conserved F or W. The D gene is left open where the match is weak. Some rows have no size entry. The others give once, few or many, or a class for an expanded clone.

TRBJ1-5,15,TRBD1,TRBV25-1,few,TGTGCCAGCAGTGAGACGGGACAGTACAATCAGCCCCAGCATTTT,CASSETGQYNQPQHF
TRBJ2-7,17,TRBD2,TRBV7-2,once,TGTGCCAGCAGCTTAGCTACTAGCGGGGGAGCATACAATGAGCAGTACTTC,CASSLATSGGAYNEQYF
TRBJ2-1,17,TRBD2,TRBV9,-,TGTGCCAGCAGCGTGGGTAGTAGCGGGGCCTCCTACAATGAGCAGTTCTTC,CASSVGSSGASYNEQFF
TRBJ2-7,15,-,TRBV5-5,-,TGTGCCAGCAGCTTCAACCGATTTGAAACCTACGAGCAGTACTTC,CASSFNRFETYEQYF
TRBJ2-4,17,-,TRBV20-1,-,TGCAGTACTATTAAGGGGTTGAGGGACCTAGCCAAAAACATTCAGTACTTC,CSTIKGLRDLAKNIQYF
TRBJ2-3,17,TRBD2,TRBV9,few,TGTGCCAGCAGCGCCTCGTTTAGCGGGACTCTCACAGATACGCAGTATTTT,CASSASFSGTLTDTQYF
TRBJ2-7,15,-,TRBV12-3/TRBV12-4,-,TGTGCCAGCAGCCTTACAGGGAAACACTACAATGAGCAGTACTTC,CASSLTGKHYNEQYF
TRBJ2-3,14,TRBD1,TRBV24-1,-,TGCGCCACCAGGGACAGGATAAGCACAGATACGCAGTATTTT,CATRDRISTDTQYF
TRBJ1-1,14,-,TRBV12-3/TRBV12-4,few,TGTGCCAGCAGTTTAGCAGGAATTTTTACTGAAGCTTTCTTT,CASSLAGIFTEAFF
TRBJ2-1,18,TRBD2,TRBV10-3,few,TGTGCCATCAGTGAACCCCGTGCGACTAGCGGGAGAAACAATGAGCAGTTCTTC,CAISEPRATSGRNNEQFF
TRBJ2-7,15,-,TRBV20-1,-,TGCAGTGCTAGGAGGCGGGACAGCTCCTACAATGAGCAGTACTTC,CSARRRDSSYNEQYF
TRBJ1-2,15,-,TRBV20-1,-,TGCAGTGCTAGAGCCCCGGGGACTGCGGTTCATGGCTACACCTTC,CSARAPGTAVHGYTF
TRBJ1-2,15,TRBD1,TRBV7-2,-,TGTGCCAGCAGCTTGACCGGGACAGGCATCTTAGGCTACACCTTC,CASSLTGTGILGYTF
TRBJ1-4,15,-,TRBV12-3/TRBV12-4,-,TGTGCCAGCAGTCCCCAGGGTATCCCTAATGAAAAACTGTTTTTT,CASSPQGIPNEKLFF
TRBJ2-5,14,-,TRBV6-5,-,TGTGCCAGCAGGCGGGGAGGGGGCATAGAGACCCAGTACTTC,CASRRGGGIETQYF
TRBJ1-6,15,TRBD1,TRBV13,few,TGTGCCAGCAGTAAGGACAGGGGTGGCAATTCACCCCTCCACTTT,CASSKDRGGNSPLHF
TRBJ1-5,16,-,TRBV27,-,TGTGCCAGCAGTTCTAACTTACAGGGTAGCAATCAGCCCCAGCATTTT,CASSSNLQGSNQPQHF
TRBJ2-4,14,TRBD1,TRBV28,few,TGTGCCAGCAGATTCAGGGGGAATAAAAACATTCAGTACTTC,CASRFRGNKNIQYF
TRBJ2-1,16,-,TRBV7-3,few,TGTGCCAGCAGCCCAAGGGGGGGGGAGGGCTACAATGAGCAGTTCTTC,CASSPRGGEGYNEQFF
TRBJ2-1,15,-,TRBV24-1,few,TGTGCCACCAGTGAAGGGGGAAACTACTACAATGAGCAGTTCTTC,CATSEGGNYYNEQFF
TRBJ1-4,15,TRBD1,TRBV20-1,few,TGCAGTGCTAGACCAACCGGGACAGGGAATGAAAAACTGTTTTTT,CSARPTGTGNEKLFF
TRBJ2-3,14,-,TRBV7-8,-,TGTGCCAGCAGCTACCAATATGGGACAGATACGCAGTATTTT,CASSYQYGTDTQYF
TRBJ1-1,15,TRBD1,TRBV11-2,-,TGTGCCAGCAGCTTTTATACAGGGGTGAACACTGAAGCTTTCTTT,CASSFYTGVNTEAFF
TRBJ1-2,14,-,TRBV5-1,few,TGCGCCAGCAGCTTGACCCCGGGGGACTATGGCTACACCTTC,CASSLTPGDYGYTF
TRBJ2-1,13,-,TRBV19,-,TGTGCCAGTAGTACGGTGGGGGGCTTTGAGCAGTTCTTC,CASSTVGGFEQFF
TRBJ2-7,15,-,TRBV7-2,few,TGTGCCAGCAGCCAAAATTCCCCGAGGTTGGGCGAGCAGTACTTC,CASSQNSPRLGEQYF